One and the same sample provided the 6 T cell receptor beta chains below, sequenced in a study of CD8+ T cells in alopecia areata. Extraction of RNA preceded its reverse transcription into cDNA, which served as the sequencing template. Some clones are missing from TCRdb's copy, which holds only in-frame ones; the method was immunoSEQ multiplex PCR. This table holds tens of thousands of clones, 55% to 65% found once. Here the sequenced sample was CD8+ T cells sorted from blood, taken at week 0. These TCRs come from a human donor with alopecia areata.

The chain has TRBV30 and TRBJ2-1, with 7 bases matching TRBD2. Germline CDR1 reads GTSNPN; CDR2 reads SVGIG (reference sequence). V shed 0 bases and J 0 bases; nucleotides not matched to a gene: 2. The CDR3 loop spans 15 amino acids. The CDR3 reads CAWSVRGSSYNEQFF. The CDR3 DNA sequence: TGTGCCTGGAGTGTACGCGGGAGCTCCTACAATGAGCAGTTCTTC.

This clone was detected only once. This chain links TRBV10-3 with TRBJ2-6, with no clear D. Germline assignment: CDR1 ENHRY and CDR2 SYGVKD. Trimming removed 0 bases from V and 0 bases from J, with 6 bases in between. This CDR3 contains 16 residues. CDR3 in amino acids: CAISESWDSGANVLTF. The DNA of the CDR3 is TGTGCCATCAGTGAGTCCTGGGACTCTGGGGCCAACGTCCTGACTTTC.

The sample holds a few counts of this clone. The rearrangement links TRBV15 to TRBJ2-3; 8 nucleotides match TRBD2. The CDR3 runs to 17 residues. The V gene's germline CDR1 is LNHNV and CDR2 YYDKDF (reference sequence). Trimming took 6 bases from V and 1 from J; bases not matched to a gene: 12. The CDR3 loop is CATRLLADVGGTDTQYF. DNA of the CDR3: TGTGCCACCAGATTACTAGCGGATGTCGGCGGCACAGATACGCAGTATTTT.

This clone has more than one count but fewer than ten. This chain links TRBV19 with TRBJ2-5, with unresolved D. In germline, CDR1 is LNHDA, CDR2 SQIVND (reference sequence). Between the trimmed V and J ends, which lost 3 bases and 0 bases, there was a span of 11 bases. The CDR3 has 15 amino acids. The DNA of the CDR3 is TGTGCCAGTAGTATCTTTGGGAACCACCAAGAGACCCAGTACTTC. Translating it yields CASSIFGNHQETQYF.

The chain couples TRBV30 to TRBJ2-1; 7 bases are a match to TRBD1. CDR3 length equals 15 residues. Germline trimming cut 6 bases from V and 0 bases from J; bases unmatched to any gene: 8. Germline V gene lookup returns CDR1 GTSNPN and CDR2 SVGIG (reference sequence). The CDR3 region is CACRDSETSYNEQFF. The CDR3 nucleotides read TGTGCCTGTCGGGACAGTGAGACCTCCTACAATGAGCAGTTCTTC.

The chain couples TRBV29-1 to TRBJ2-5, with unresolved D. The CDR3 sequence is 15 residues long. Between the trimmed V and J ends, which lost 1 base and 5 bases, there was a span of 17 bases. Germline-derived CDR1 and CDR2 are SQVTM and ANQGSEA. CDR3 DNA sequence: TGCAGCGTTGAAGGGGTTCCCAATAGCATGGAGACCCAGTACTTC. Its translation: CSVEGVPNSMETQYF.